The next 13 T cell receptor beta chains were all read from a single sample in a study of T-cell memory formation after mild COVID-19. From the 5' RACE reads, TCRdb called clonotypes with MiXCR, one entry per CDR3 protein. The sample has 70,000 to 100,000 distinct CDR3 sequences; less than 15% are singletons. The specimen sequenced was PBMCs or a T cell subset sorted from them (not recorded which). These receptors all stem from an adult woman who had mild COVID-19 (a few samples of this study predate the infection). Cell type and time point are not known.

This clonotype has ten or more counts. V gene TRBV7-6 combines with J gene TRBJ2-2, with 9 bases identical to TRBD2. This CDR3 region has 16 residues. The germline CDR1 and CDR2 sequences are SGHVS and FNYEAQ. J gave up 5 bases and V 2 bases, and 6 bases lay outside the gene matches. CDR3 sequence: CASSLPRGGGTGELFF. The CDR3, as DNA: TGTGCCAGCAGCTTACCTCGCGGGGGGGGAACCGGGGAGCTGTTTTTT.

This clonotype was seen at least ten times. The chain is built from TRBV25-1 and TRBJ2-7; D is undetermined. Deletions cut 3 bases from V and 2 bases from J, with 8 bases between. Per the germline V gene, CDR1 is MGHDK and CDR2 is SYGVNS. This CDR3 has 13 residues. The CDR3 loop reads CASSDSLPYEQYF. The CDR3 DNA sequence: TGTGCCAGCAGTGACTCCCTTCCCTACGAGCAGTACTTC.

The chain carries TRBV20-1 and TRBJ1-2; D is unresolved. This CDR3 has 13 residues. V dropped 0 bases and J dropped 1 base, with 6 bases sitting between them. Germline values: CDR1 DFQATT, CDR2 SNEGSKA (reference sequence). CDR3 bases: TGCAGTGCTAGAGATTCAAGTAACTATGGCTACACCTTC. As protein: CSARDSSNYGYTF.

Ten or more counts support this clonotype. The CDR3 region has the DNA TGCAGTGCTAGGGGGACTAGCGGGGGCACCCTCTACAATGAGCAGTTCTTC. Amino acid sequence: CSARGTSGGTLYNEQFF. The V and J genes are TRBV20-1 and TRBJ2-1; 14 nucleotides agree with TRBD2. The germline V gene has CDR1 DFQATT and CDR2 SNEGSKA (reference sequence). The ends lost 3 bases at V and 3 bases at J; junction bases unmatched: 7. The CDR3 loop spans 17 amino acids.

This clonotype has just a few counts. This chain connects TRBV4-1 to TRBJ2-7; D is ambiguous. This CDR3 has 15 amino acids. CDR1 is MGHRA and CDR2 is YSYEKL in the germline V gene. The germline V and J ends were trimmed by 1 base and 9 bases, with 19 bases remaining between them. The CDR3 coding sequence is TGCGCCAGCAGCCAAGCCCGGGCCATGGGTATGTGGCAGTACTTC. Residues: CASSQARAMGMWQYF.

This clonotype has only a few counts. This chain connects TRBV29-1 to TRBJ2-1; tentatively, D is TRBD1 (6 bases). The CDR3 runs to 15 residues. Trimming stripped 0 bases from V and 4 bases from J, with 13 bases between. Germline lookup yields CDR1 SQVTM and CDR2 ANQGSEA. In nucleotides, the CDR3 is TGCAGCGTTGAAGACTTGGACAGAATTTACAATGAGCAGTTCTTC. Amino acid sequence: CSVEDLDRIYNEQFF.

The CDR3 DNA follows: TGCGCCAGCAGCCGGACTAGCGGGGGACAAGAGACCCAGTACTTC. Amino acids: CASSRTSGGQETQYF. The chain combines TRBV4-1 with TRBJ2-5, with 13 bases aligning to TRBD2. The germline V gene has CDR1 MGHRA and CDR2 YSYEKL. This CDR3 is 15 amino acids long. V dropped 4 bases and J dropped 2; count of bases not matched to a gene: 1.

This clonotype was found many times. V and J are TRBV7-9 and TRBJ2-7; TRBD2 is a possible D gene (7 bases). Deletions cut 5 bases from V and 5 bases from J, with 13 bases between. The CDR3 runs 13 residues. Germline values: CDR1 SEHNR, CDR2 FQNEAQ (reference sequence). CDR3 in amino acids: CASSPGGANEQYF. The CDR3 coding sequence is TGTGCCAGCAGCCCTGGGGGGGCTAACGAGCAGTACTTC.

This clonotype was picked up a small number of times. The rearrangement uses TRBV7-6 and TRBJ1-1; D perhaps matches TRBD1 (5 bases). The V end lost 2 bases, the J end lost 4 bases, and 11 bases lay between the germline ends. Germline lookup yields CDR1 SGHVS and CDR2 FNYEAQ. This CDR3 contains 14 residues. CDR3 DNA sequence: TGTGCCAGCAGCTTACTAGTGGGGGGCACTGAAGCTTTCTTT. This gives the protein CASSLLVGGTEAFF.

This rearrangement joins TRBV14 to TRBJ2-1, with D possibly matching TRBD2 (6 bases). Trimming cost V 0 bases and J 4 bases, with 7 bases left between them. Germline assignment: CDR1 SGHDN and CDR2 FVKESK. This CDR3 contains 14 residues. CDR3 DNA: TGTGCCAGCAGCCAAGATCGGGGGTACAATGAGCAGTTCTTC. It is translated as CASSQDRGYNEQFF.

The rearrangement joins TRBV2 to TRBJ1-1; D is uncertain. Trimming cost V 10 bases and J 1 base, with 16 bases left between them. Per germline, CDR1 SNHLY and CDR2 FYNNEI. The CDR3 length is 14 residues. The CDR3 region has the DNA TGTGCCACCCTAGACCCTCGGTCGAACACTGAAGCTTTCTTT. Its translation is CATLDPRSNTEAFF.

This CDR3 reads CASSLLREGTDTQYF. The CDR3 DNA reads as TGTGCCAGCAGCTTATTAAGGGAAGGCACAGATACGCAGTATTTT. The V gene is TRBV7-2, the J gene TRBJ2-3, with D hard to call. The CDR3 has 15 amino acids. Looked up from germline, CDR1 is SGHTA and CDR2 is FQGNSA. Trimming shortened V by 2 bases and J by 1 base, and 10 bases separated the two germline ends.

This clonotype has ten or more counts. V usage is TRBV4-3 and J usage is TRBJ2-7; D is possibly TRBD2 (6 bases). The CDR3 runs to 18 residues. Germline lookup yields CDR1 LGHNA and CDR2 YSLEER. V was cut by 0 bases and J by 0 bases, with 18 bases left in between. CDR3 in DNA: TGCGCCAGCAGCCAAGATCTTCGGTCCGGGGGTCCCTCCTACGAGCAGTACTTC. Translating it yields CASSQDLRSGGPSYEQYF.